Shown below are 5 T cell receptor beta chains from a single sample sequenced in a study of CD8+CD57+ T cells in acquired aplastic anemia. Genomic DNA templated the TCR beta VDJ and CDR3 profiling. TCRdb processed the reads anew with MiXCR; each CDR3 protein has one entry. The profile shows around 170,000 distinct CDR3 sequences, less than 50% of them singletons. CD8+CD57+ cell expansion, shown by flow cytometry, had occurred in the patients selected for sequencing. Sequencing was done on a sample of sorted CD4+, CD8+, or CD8+CD57+ T cells (not recorded which) from PBMCs. Receptor source: a human donor with aplastic anemia.

This rearrangement joins TRBV11-1 to TRBJ2-7; possible D gene TRBD2, 6 bases. Germline V CDR1 and CDR2: SGHAT, FQDESV (reference sequence). Trimming removed 1 base at V and 3 bases at J, with 13 bases between. The CDR3 has 15 amino acids. CDR3 DNA: TGTGCCAGCAGCTTAGAGGAGGGATCCTTCTACGAGCAGTACTTC. This encodes CASSLEEGSFYEQYF.

This clonotype was seen only a few times. The CDR3, as DNA: TGTGCCAGCAGCTTAGCGTTACAGGGGCCGGCTGGTTCACCCCTCCACTTT. Amino acids: CASSLALQGPAGSPLHF. The V call is TRBV7-2, the J call TRBJ1-6, with TRBD1 matching 7 bases. The CDR3 spans 17 residues. Losses at the gene ends were 0 bases for V and 9 bases for J; bases not matched to a gene: 11. Germline CDR1 reads SGHTA; CDR2 reads FQGNSA.

In its sample, this clonotype was seen a few times. The V and J genes are TRBV2 and TRBJ1-5; 7 positions agree with TRBD1. Germline V gives CDR1 SNHLY, CDR2 FYNNEI. The CDR3 consists of 12 residues. J was trimmed by 4 bases and V by 7 bases; bases with no gene match: 1. CDR3 DNA: TGTGCCAGCACACAGGGGAATCAGCCCCAGCATTTT. This sequence encodes CASTQGNQPQHF.

V usage is TRBV7-9 and J usage is TRBJ1-1; D gene ambiguous. Trimming left V 3 bases short and J 3 bases short, with 11 bases between. Germline V gene sequence: CDR1 SEHNR, CDR2 FQNEAQ (reference sequence). The CDR3 sequence is 14 residues long. CDR3: CASSFTLEDTEAFF. In DNA form, the CDR3 reads TGTGCCAGCAGCTTTACACTGGAGGACACTGAAGCTTTCTTT.

This clonotype was seen repeatedly, ten times or more. The chain uses TRBV25-1 and TRBJ2-1; TRBD1 matches at 9 bases. This CDR3 region has 16 residues. Germline CDR1 is MGHDK and CDR2 is SYGVNS. V lost 3 bases to trimming and J lost 2 bases; unmatched junction nucleotides: 5. In DNA, the CDR3 is TGTGCCAGCAGTGATGTTAGGACAGGGGCCTACAATGAGCAGTTCTTC. Its protein is CASSDVRTGAYNEQFF. Variable domain in full (rest from reference TRBV25-1 and TRBJ2-1): EADIYQTPRYLVIGTGKKITLECSQTMGHDKMYWYQQDPGMELHLIHYSYGVNSTEKGDLSSESTVSRIRTEHFPLTLESARPSHTSQYLCASSDVRTGAYNEQFFGPGTRLTVL.